Detailed here is one TCR beta chain. The antigen remains unidentified. The protocol was immunoSEQ multiplex PCR, while the TCRdb copy is restricted to in-frame clones and leaves out a portion. The sample has 45,000 to 60,000 clones, more than 75% seen once; the top ten hold about a fifth. In germline, CDR1 is GTSNPN, CDR2 SVGIG (reference sequence). Trimming removed 5 bases from V and 5 bases from J; junction bases left unmatched: 4. The CDR3 consists of 12 residues. The sample belongs to a study of PD-1 blockade in classical Hodgkin lymphoma. Findings and caveats of the study: Newly diagnosed patients and complete responders had comparable diversity at baseline. Sources of repertoire differences remain undefined, possibly disease activity or prior therapy.

Indicated time point: cycle 4 day 1 (C4D1), after 5 to 7 weeks of nivolumab. All patients experienced relapse after autologous stem cell transplantation, and brentuximab vedotin exposure was variable. The receptor comes from a human donor with classical Hodgkin lymphoma. The sequencing here drew on peripheral blood mononuclear cells (PBMCs), taken before the fourth cycle of nivolumab. The V gene is TRBV30, the J gene TRBJ2-5, with 8 bases matching TRBD2. This CDR3 reads CAWDPGGETQYF. Here the CDR3 DNA reads TGTGCCTGGGACCCGGGGGGGGAGACCCAGTACTTC.